This TCR beta chain came from a study of regulatory T cells in long-lasting Graves disease (dated by TCRdb to the early 2020s). Concerning the study at large: Newly diagnosed Graves' disease patients had taken antithyroid drugs for less than 3 months. The study was registered as a clinical trial and conducted in China. A total of about 33 samples underwent TCR sequencing, from about 13 patients with persistent Graves' disease and 20 or so patients with newly diagnosed Graves' disease. This study used TCR sequencing and RNA sequencing of peripheral blood to compare persistent Graves' disease patients against newly diagnosed Graves' disease patients. Overall study results and their limits: Compared with newly diagnosed patients, persistent Graves' disease patients had lower TCR Shannon entropy and fewer highly expanded clones, which suggests clonal expansion. As a limitation, the authors acknowledged that the small sample size may reduce accuracy. Because the primary lesion, thyroid tissue, could not be accessed, the study looked at peripheral blood alone. Only the TCR beta chain was sequenced and analyzed. TRBV28, TRBJ1-2 and TRBJ2-5 were preferentially used in persistent disease, while TRBV20-1 and TRBJ2-1 were favored in newly diagnosed disease. Patients with persistent disease shared more public clonotypes (approximately 2,500) than newly diagnosed patients did (around 1,000).

The junction carries 14 bases between V and J, which are trimmed by 4 bases and 4 bases respectively. From the germline V gene, CDR1 is SGHVS and CDR2 is FNYEAQ. The CDR3 sequence holds 15 residues, the cysteine and phenylalanine included. The kept DNA is CDR3 alone, 45 bases in frame from the first base. Taken with the paper, the label for time point translates to: newly diagnosed GD, antithyroid drugs for less than 3 months. For both TCR sequencing and RNA sequencing, RNA was extracted from PBMCs in TRIzol. The diagnosis of Graves' disease was made according to American Thyroid Association guidelines. Patients were recruited from an endocrinology department in Xi'an, China. From each patient, approximately 10 milliliters of peripheral blood was collected into an EDTA anticoagulant tube. Ficoll Paque Plus density gradient separation was used to isolate PBMCs, and no further T cell sorting was performed. An Agilent 2100 Bioanalyzer and agarose gel were used to check RNA quality, and a NanoDrop 2000 was used to measure RNA concentration.

The library was generated by multiplex PCR. TCRdb lists the instrument as Illumina HiSeq 4000. TCR beta libraries were built with iRepertoire HTBI primers and Arm-PCR amplification of CDR3 regions. Before sequencing, the PCR products went through gel purification. The paper's processing steps were these. Gene usage analysis of CDR3 amino acid clonotypes relied on the roughly 58 TRBV and fewer than 15 TRBJ segments identified across samples. Filtered high-quality paired reads were merged into contigs using COPE and FqMerger. BLAST was used to align contigs to the IMGT TRBV, TRBD and TRBJ reference genes, and CDR3 was defined following IMGT. Any clonotype with a frequency above 0.1% was classified as a highly expanded clone. Shannon entropy served as the measure of repertoire diversity, while the Gini coefficient captured V-J evenness. A clonotype found in more than one individual was treated as public. The public sequencing data were trimmed at Q25 with fastp and processed into clonotypes with MiXCR by TCRdb, which kept only in-frame beta chains. Rows merge per CDR3 protein into single entries with the most common DNA and genes. The V and J calls and clone size come from TCRdb's table, not from the authors' own analysis. The sample table holds 350,000 to 550,000 distinct CDR3 sequences, of which 14% were seen once. In total, the top ten clones hold around a sixth of the sample.

With respect to this clonotype: This clone's antigen is unknown. Base-call qualities are not available, and no considerably larger clone is one nucleotide away.

The same sample was also studied in work on T cells in Graves' hyperthyroidism and ophthalmopathy. The second study's authors report: Graves' hyperthyroidism was defined as stable when no progression to ophthalmopathy occurred over 18 months of follow-up. Hyperthyroidism patients were aged 18 to 65 years and newly diagnosed, with disease duration of less than 2 months. Any patient with an uncontrolled infection, another autoimmune disease, pregnancy or lactation was excluded. Diagnoses were established on the basis of clinical symptoms, serum thyroxine and TRAb, thyroid ultrasound, and orbital computed tomography. For the first round of RT-PCR on the TCR CDR3, the HTBI primer set was used together with the Qiagen OneStep RT-PCR kit. Blood samples also contained most of the expanded thyroid clonotypes (frequency above 0.001), which suggests that blood repertoires may reflect thyroid immune responses. A 13 V-J signature model separated ophthalmopathy from stable hyperthyroidism, with approximately 87% sensitivity and roughly 81% specificity in cross-validation and 80%/75% in testing. In validation, the model predicted progression to ophthalmopathy a median of roughly six months before onset, with about 70% sensitivity and roughly 79% specificity. To identify distinguishing TCR V-J signatures, a discovery cohort of roughly 100 patients was used, comprising some 45 with Graves' ophthalmopathy and roughly 60 with stable Graves' hyperthyroidism. Prospective prediction of ophthalmopathy was tested in an independent validation cohort of 18 hyperthyroidism patients and 17 patients who later progressed to ophthalmopathy. The approximately 98 discovery patients were randomly divided into training and test sets at a 7:3 ratio. In more than 5 Graves' hyperthyroidism patients, the study also compared T-cell repertoires from thyroid tissue with T-cell repertoires from blood. After blood sampling, hyperthyroidism patients were treated with methimazole at a starting dose of 30 mg daily, and ophthalmopathy patients were treated with high-dose intravenous methylprednisolone. Libraries were constructed in a second round of multiplex PCR, after which size selection and purification were performed. Sequencing of the libraries was done on an Illumina HiSeq2000 using paired-end 100 bp reads. SOAPnuke was used to process the raw data, with reads discarded if the reads contained adapters or uncalled bases, had a mean Phred below 15, or lacked an exact constant-primer or identifier match. COPE v1.2.5 was used to merge the high-quality paired reads, and each unique nucleotide sequence was defined as a clonotype. MiTCR v1.1 was used to align the clonotypes against IMGT TRBV, TRBD and TRBJ reference segments. Analysis was restricted to V-J combinations with a frequency above 0.0001, which covered 98% to 99.2% of repertoires. The TCS score was defined as the ratio of F50 (clonal expansion) to E x V (chaos), calculated using BLOSUM62-based TCRdist between CDR3 peptides within each V-J. Welch's t-statistics and random forest reduced some 510 V-J features to about 12, which were used in a naive Bayes classifier (R e1071). Sample size was not statistically predetermined, and investigators were not blinded to group allocation. The paper describes TCR Vbeta CDR3 sequencing of 140 or so peripheral blood samples, made up of roughly 45 ophthalmopathy patients, approximately 73 hyperthyroidism patients and 17 progressor patients.

The sequence is built from TRBV7-6 and TRBJ2-1, with TRBD2 as a weak D call on 5 bases. This TCR was sampled from a woman between 45 and 60 years old with Graves disease. Donor details come from another sample of the same person, matched by shared clones. Here the sequenced sample was peripheral blood mononuclear cells (PBMCs), taken at new diagnosis, from a patient treated with antithyroid drugs. DNA sequence: TGTGCCAGCAGCTCCTCAACTAGTCCGTACAATGAGCAGTTCTTC. The translation is CASSSSTSPYNEQFF.